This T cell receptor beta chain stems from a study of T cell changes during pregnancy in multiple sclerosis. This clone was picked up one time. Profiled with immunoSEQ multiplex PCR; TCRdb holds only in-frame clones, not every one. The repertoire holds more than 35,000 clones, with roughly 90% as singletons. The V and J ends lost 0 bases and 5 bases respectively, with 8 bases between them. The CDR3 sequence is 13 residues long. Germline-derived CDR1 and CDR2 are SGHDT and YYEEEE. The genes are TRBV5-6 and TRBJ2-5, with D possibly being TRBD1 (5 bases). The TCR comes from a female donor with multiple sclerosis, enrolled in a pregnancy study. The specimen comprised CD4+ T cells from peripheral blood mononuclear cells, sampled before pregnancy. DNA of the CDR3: TGTGCCAGCAGCTTGGGTAGGGGTGAGACCCAGTACTTC. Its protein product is CASSLGRGETQYF.